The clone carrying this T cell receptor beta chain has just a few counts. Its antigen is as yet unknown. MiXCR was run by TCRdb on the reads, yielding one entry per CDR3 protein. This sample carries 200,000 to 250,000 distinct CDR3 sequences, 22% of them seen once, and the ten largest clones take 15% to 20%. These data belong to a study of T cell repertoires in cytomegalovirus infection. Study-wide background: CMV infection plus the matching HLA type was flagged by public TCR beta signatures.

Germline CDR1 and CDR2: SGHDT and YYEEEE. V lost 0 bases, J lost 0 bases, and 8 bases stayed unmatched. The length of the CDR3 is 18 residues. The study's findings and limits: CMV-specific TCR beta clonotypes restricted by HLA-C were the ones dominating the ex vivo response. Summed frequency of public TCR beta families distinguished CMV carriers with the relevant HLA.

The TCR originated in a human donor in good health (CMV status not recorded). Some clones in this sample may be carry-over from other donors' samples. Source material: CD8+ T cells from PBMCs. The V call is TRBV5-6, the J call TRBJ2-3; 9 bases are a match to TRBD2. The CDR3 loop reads CASSLEASGASSTDTQYF. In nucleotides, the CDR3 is TGTGCCAGCAGCTTGGAAGCTAGCGGGGCGTCTAGCACAGATACGCAGTATTTT.